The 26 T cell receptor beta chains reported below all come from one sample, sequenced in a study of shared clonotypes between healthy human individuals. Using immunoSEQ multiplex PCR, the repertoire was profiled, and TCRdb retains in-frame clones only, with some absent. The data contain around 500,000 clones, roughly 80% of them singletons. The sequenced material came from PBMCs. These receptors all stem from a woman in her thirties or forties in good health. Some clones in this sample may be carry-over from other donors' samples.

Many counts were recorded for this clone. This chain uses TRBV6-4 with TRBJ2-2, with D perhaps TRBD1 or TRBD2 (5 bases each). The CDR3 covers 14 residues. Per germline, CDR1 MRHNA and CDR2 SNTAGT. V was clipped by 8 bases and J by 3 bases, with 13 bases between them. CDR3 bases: TGTGCCAGCGGGCAAGGGACGGACACCGGGGAGCTGTTTTTT. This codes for CASGQGTDTGELFF.

In DNA form, the CDR3 reads TGTGCCAGCAGCCAAGATAGGGCAGGCTATGGCTACACCTTC. It is translated as CASSQDRAGYGYTF. V gene TRBV4-2 combines with J gene TRBJ1-2, with no clear D. The ends were cut back, 0 bases at V and 4 bases at J, with 9 bases in the middle. Germline assignment: CDR1 LGHNA and CDR2 YNFKEQ. The CDR3 has 14 amino acids.

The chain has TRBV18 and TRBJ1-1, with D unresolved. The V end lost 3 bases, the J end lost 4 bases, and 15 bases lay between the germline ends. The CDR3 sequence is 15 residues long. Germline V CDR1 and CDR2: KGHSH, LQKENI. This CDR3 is CASSPPQSRSTEAFF. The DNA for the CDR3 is TGTGCCAGCTCACCCCCACAGTCGAGGAGCACTGAAGCTTTCTTT. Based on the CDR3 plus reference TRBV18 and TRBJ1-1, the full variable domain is NAGVMQNPRHLVRRRGQEARLRCSPMKGHSHVYWYRQLPEEGLKFMVYLQKENIIDESGMPKERFSAEFPKEGPSILRIQQVVRGDSAAYFCASSPPQSRSTEAFFGQGTRLTVV.

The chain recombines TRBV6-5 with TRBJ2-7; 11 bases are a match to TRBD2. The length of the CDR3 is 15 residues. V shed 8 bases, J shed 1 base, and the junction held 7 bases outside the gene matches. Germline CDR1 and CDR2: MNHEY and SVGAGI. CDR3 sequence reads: CASEGTSGSSYEQYF. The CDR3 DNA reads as TGTGCCAGCGAAGGAACTAGCGGGAGTTCCTACGAGCAGTACTTC.

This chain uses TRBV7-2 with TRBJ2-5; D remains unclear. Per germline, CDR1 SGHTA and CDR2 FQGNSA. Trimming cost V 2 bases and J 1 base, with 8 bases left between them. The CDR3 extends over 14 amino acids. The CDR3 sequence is CASSLFGRQETQYF. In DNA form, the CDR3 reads TGTGCCAGCAGCTTATTCGGCCGCCAAGAGACCCAGTACTTC.

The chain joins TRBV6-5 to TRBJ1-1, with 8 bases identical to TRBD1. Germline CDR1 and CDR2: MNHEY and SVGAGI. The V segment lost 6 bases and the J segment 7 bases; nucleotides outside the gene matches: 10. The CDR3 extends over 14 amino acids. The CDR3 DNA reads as TGTGCCAGCAGCAGCGGGGACAGGACCCTTGAAGCTTTCTTT. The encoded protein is CASSSGDRTLEAFF.

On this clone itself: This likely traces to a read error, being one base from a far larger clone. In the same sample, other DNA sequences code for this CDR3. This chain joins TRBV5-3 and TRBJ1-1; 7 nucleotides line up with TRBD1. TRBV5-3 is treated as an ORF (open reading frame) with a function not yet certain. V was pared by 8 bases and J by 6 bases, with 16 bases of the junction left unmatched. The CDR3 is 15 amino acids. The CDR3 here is CARSLLDRAWAEAFF. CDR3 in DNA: TGTGCCAGGAGCCTATTAGACAGGGCGTGGGCTGAAGCTTTCTTT.

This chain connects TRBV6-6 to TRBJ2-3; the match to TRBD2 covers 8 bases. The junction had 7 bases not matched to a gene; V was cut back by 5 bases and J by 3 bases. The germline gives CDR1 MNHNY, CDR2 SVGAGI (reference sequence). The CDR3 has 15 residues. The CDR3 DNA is TGTGCCAGCAGTCCCGGAGGGACTAGTACAGATACGCAGTATTTT. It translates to CASSPGGTSTDTQYF.

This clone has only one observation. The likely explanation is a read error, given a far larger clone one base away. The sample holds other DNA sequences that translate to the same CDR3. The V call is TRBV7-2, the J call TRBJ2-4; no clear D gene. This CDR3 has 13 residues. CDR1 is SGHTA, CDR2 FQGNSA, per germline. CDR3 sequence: CASRSTDKNIQYF. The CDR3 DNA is TGTGCTAGCCGATCCACGGACAAAAACATTCAGTACTTC.

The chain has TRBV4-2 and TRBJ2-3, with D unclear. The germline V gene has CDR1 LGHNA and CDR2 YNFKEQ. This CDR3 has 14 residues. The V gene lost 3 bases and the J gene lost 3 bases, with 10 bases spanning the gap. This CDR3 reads CASSHGDATDTQYF. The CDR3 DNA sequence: TGTGCCAGCAGCCACGGAGATGCTACAGATACGCAGTATTTT.

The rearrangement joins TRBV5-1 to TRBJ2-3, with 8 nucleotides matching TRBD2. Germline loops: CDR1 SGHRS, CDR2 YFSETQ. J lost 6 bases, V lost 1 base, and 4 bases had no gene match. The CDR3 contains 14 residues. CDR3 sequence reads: CASSLSGREDTQYF. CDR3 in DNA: TGCGCCAGCAGCTTGTCCGGGAGGGAGGATACGCAGTATTTT.

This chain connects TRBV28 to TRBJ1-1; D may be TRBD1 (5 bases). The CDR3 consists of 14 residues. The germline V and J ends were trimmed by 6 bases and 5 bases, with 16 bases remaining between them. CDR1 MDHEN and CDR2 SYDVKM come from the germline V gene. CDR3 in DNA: TGTGCCAGCAGATCAGGGTTAGGTGGTACTGAAGCTTTCTTT. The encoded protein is CASRSGLGGTEAFF. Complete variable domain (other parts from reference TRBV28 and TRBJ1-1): DVKVTQSSRYLVKRTGEKVFLECVQDMDHENMFWYRQDPGLGLRLIYFSYDVKMKEKGDIPEGYSVSREKKERFSLILESASTNQTSMYLCASRSGLGGTEAFFGQGTRLTVV.

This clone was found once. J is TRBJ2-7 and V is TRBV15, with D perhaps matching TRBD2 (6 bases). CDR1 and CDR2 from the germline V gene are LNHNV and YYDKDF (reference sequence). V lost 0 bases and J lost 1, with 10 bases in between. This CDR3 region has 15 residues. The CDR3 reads CATSRDGGRSYEQYF. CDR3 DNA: TGTGCCACCAGCAGAGATGGAGGGAGGTCCTACGAGCAGTACTTC.

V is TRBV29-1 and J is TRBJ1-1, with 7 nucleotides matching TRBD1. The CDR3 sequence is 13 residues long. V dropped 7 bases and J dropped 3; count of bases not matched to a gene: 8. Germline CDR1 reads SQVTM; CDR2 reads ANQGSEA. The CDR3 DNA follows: TGCAGCGGGGGACAGTGGAGTGACACTGAAGCTTTCTTT. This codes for CSGGQWSDTEAFF. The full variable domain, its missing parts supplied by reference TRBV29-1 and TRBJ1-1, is SAVISQKPSRDICQRGTSLTIQCQVDSQVTMMFWYRQQPGQSLTLIATANQGSEATYESGFVIDKFPISRPNLTFSTLTVSNMSPEDSSIYLCSGGQWSDTEAFFGQGTRLTVV.

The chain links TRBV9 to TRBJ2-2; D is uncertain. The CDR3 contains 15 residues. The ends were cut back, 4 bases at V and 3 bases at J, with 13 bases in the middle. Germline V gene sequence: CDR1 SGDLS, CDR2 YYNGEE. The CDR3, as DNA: TGTGCCAGCAGCCCGTGGGTTGGCTACACCGGGGAGCTGTTTTTT. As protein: CASSPWVGYTGELFF.

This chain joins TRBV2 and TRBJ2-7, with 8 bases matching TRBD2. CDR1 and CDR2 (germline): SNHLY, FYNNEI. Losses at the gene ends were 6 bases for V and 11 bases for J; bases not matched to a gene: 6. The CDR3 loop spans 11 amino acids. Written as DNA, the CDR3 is TGTGCCAGCAGCTCGGGAGGGCGGGAGTACTTC. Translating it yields CASSSGGREYF.

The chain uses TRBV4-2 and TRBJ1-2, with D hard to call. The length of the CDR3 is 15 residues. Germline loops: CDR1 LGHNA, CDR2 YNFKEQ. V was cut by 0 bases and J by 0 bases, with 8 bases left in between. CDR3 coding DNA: TGTGCCAGCAGCCAAGATACCGGTACTAACTATGGCTACACCTTC. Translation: CASSQDTGTNYGYTF.

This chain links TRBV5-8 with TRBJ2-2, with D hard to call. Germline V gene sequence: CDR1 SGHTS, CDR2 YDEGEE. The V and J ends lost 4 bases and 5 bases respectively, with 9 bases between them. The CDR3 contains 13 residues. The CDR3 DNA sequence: TGTGCCAGCAGCCAGACTCGGACCGGGGAGCTGTTTTTT. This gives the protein CASSQTRTGELFF.

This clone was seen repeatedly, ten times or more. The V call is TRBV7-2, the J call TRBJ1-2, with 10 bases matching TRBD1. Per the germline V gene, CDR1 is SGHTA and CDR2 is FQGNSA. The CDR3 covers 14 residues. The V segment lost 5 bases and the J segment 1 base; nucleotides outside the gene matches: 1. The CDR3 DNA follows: TGTGCCAGCAGCCGGACAGGGGGTAACTATGGCTACACCTTC. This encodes CASSRTGGNYGYTF.

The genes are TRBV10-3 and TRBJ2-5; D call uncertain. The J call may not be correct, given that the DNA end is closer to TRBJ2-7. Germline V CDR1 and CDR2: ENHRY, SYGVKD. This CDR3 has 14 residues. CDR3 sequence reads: CAISDQASSYEQYF. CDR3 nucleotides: TGTGCCATCAGTGATCAGGCGAGCTCCTACGAGCAGTACTTC.

CDR3 region: CAWGGGRALRGYTF. Here the CDR3 DNA reads TGTGCCTGGGGAGGGGGGCGAGCTCTACGAGGCTACACCTTC. This chain links TRBV30 with TRBJ1-2; tentative D call: TRBD1 (6 bases). The CDR3 runs to 14 residues. Deletions cut 5 bases from V and 8 bases from J, with 21 bases between. In germline, CDR1 is GTSNPN, CDR2 SVGIG (reference sequence).

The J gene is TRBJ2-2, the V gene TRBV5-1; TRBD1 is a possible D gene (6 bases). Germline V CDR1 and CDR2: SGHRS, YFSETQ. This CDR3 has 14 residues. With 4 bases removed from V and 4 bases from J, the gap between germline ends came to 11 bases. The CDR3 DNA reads TGCGCCAGCAGCCCCGGGACAACCACCGGGGAGCTGTTTTTT. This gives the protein CASSPGTTTGELFF.

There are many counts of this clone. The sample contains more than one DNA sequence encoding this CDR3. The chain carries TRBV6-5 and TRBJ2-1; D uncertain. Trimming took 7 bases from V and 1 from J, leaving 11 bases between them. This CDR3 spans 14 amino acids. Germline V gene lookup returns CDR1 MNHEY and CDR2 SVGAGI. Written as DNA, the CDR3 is TGTGCCAGCACGAAGTTTGGGTCCTACAATGAGCAGTTCTTC. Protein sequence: CASTKFGSYNEQFF.

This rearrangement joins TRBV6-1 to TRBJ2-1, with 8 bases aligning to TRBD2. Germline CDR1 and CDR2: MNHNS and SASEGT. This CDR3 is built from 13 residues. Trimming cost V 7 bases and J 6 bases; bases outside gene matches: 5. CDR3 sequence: CASTGLAGNEQFF. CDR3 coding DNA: TGTGCCAGCACCGGACTAGCAGGCAATGAGCAGTTCTTC.

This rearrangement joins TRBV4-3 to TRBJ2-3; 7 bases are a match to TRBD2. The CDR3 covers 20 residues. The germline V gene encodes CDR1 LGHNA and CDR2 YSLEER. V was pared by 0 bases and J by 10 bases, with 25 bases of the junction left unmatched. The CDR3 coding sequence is TGCGCCAGCAGCCAAGACGCGGGGGAGGGGTGGTCAGGACTCTATGTGGCGCAGTATTTT. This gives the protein CASSQDAGEGWSGLYVAQYF.

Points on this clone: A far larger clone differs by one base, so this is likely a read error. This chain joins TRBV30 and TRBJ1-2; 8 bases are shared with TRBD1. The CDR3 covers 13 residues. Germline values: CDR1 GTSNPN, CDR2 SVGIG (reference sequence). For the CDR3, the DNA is TGTGCCTTGAGTGCGGACAGGGTAAAAGGCTACACCTTC. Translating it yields CALSADRVKGYTF.